The clone carrying this T cell receptor (beta chain) was detected a few times. The CDR3 is made up of 14 amino acids. Trimming cost V 4 bases and J 6 bases, with 15 bases left between them. Germline V gene lookup returns CDR1 SGHRS and CDR2 YFSETQ. The data were obtained in a study of blood T cells in healthy people across ages. The overall study: Template switching captured about one barcoded beta molecule per two T cells.

A sample-barcoded 5' primer and a J-beta primer mix were used in a second PCR of roughly 6 to 11 cycles. TCRdb used MiXCR to reprocess the 5' RACE reads, holding one entry per CDR3 protein. The profile covers about 1.6 million distinct CDR3 sequences, with about 35% appearing a single time and 11% taken by the ten largest. Sequencing used blood. The sequence derives from a woman in her 30s in good health. V and J are TRBV5-1 and TRBJ2-3, with D tentatively TRBD1 or TRBD2 (6 bases each). Written as DNA, the CDR3 is TGCGCCAGCAGCCGCGGGACACCTAGTGATACGCAGTATTTT. Translation: CASSRGTPSDTQYF.